There are many counts of the clone carrying this T cell receptor beta chain. The time point is: persistent/refractory GD, antithyroid drugs over 5 years with positive TRAb. From PBMCs, RNA was extracted and then used to make the TCR library. It was an endocrinology department in Xi'an, China, that provided the patients. Germline V gene lookup returns CDR1 MDHEN and CDR2 SYDVKM. The ends lost 7 bases at V and 0 bases at J; junction bases unmatched: 6. The CDR3 consists of 14 residues. The source of the sample is a study of regulatory T cells in long-lasting Graves disease. Assembly of TCR beta libraries relied on iRepertoire HTBI primers together with Arm-PCR of CDR3 regions. TCRdb re-called the multiplex PCR reads with MiXCR, one entry per CDR3 protein. Of 700,000 or so distinct CDR3 sequences listed, about 30% are singletons.

This TCR was recovered from a female donor with Graves disease. The rearrangement uses TRBV28 and TRBJ2-7, with TRBD2 matching 7 bases. The specimen comprised peripheral blood mononuclear cells (PBMCs), sampled when the disease was refractory, from a patient treated with antithyroid drugs. CDR3 in amino acids: CASKGGGSSYEQYF. The CDR3 coding sequence is TGTGCCAGCAAAGGCGGGGGTAGCTCCTACGAGCAGTACTTC.